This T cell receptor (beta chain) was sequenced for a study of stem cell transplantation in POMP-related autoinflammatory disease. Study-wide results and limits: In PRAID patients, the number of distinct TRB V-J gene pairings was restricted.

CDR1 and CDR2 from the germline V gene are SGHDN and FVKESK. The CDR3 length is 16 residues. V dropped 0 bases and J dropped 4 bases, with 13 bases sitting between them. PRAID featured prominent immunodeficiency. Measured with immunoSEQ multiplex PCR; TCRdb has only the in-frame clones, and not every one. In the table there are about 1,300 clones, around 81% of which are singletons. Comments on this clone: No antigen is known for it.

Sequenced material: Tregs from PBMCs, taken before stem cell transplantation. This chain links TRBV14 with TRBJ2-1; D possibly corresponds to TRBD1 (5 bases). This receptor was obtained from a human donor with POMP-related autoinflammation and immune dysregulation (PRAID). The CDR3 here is CASSQDRVRVYNEQFF. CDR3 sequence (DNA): TGTGCCAGCAGCCAAGATCGAGTCAGGGTGTACAATGAGCAGTTCTTC.